These 25 T cell receptor beta chains share one sample of origin, sequenced in a study of T-cell memory formation after mild COVID-19. MiXCR, run by TCRdb on the 5' RACE reads, gives a single entry per CDR3 protein. The table has tens of thousands of distinct CDR3 sequences, more than 9% seen once. The material sequenced was PBMCs or a T cell subset sorted from them (not recorded which). The source of these receptors is a man between 18 and 35 years old who had mild COVID-19 (a few samples of this study predate the infection). Cell type and time point are not known.

A few counts support this clonotype. The chain carries TRBV28 and TRBJ2-5, with 10 bases fitting TRBD2. The junction had 10 bases not matched to a gene; V was cut back by 7 bases and J by 5 bases. CDR3 size: 15 residues. Germline assignment: CDR1 MDHEN and CDR2 SYDVKM. The CDR3 region has the DNA TGTGCCAGCACCTCTGGCAGCGGGGGGGCCGAGACCCAGTACTTC. It encodes CASTSGSGGAETQYF. The full variable domain, rest sourced from reference TRBV28 and TRBJ2-5, is DVKVTQSSRYLVKRTGEKVFLECVQDMDHENMFWYRQDPGLGLRLIYFSYDVKMKEKGDIPEGYSVSREKKERFSLILESASTNQTSMYLCASTSGSGGAETQYFGPGTRLLVL.

This rearrangement joins TRBV15 to TRBJ2-7; D unclear. Trimming shortened V by 0 bases and J by 6 bases, and 9 bases separated the two germline ends. CDR3 length equals 13 residues. Per germline, CDR1 LNHNV and CDR2 YYDKDF (reference sequence). The CDR3 nucleotides read TGTGCCACCAGCAGAGATCGTCAGCGCGAGCAGTACTTC. It yields the protein CATSRDRQREQYF.

This clonotype was picked up many times. The chain uses TRBV4-3 and TRBJ2-1; 14 positions match TRBD2. The CDR3 contains 16 residues. Trimming cost V 4 bases and J 9 bases; bases outside gene matches: 8. Germline V CDR1 and CDR2: LGHNA, YSLEER. DNA of the CDR3: TGCGCCAGCAGCCTACGCTCGACTAGCGGGGGGGCTGAGCAGTTCTTC. Amino acids: CASSLRSTSGGAEQFF.

This clonotype appeared many times. The chain links TRBV10-3 to TRBJ1-6; a possible D gene is TRBD1 (5 bases). Germline assignment: CDR1 ENHRY and CDR2 SYGVKD. The CDR3 runs 15 residues. V was trimmed by 0 bases and J by 9 bases, leaving 12 bases between them. CDR3 nucleotides: TGTGCCATCAGTGAGTCGGGGGTTCCAGGTTCACCCCTCCACTTT. It yields the protein CAISESGVPGSPLHF.

This clonotype was observed a few times. The chain is built from TRBV27 and TRBJ2-3; D is unresolved. Germline loops: CDR1 MNHEY, CDR2 SMNVEV (reference sequence). The CDR3 is made up of 14 amino acids. V dropped 6 bases and J dropped 2 bases, with 12 bases sitting between them. CDR3 bases: TGTGCCAGCAGATACCCCGGATCCACAGATACGCAGTATTTT. The encoded protein is CASRYPGSTDTQYF.

The chain recombines TRBV4-3 with TRBJ1-6; no reliable D call. Between the trimmed V and J ends, which lost 0 bases and 9 bases, there was a span of 15 bases. This CDR3 region has 16 residues. CDR1 LGHNA and CDR2 YSLEER come from the germline V gene. The CDR3 sequence is CASSQDLWAIGSPLHF. The DNA of the CDR3 is TGCGCCAGCAGCCAAGATCTTTGGGCTATTGGTTCACCCCTCCACTTT.

V gene TRBV29-1 combines with J gene TRBJ1-1; 9 nucleotides align to TRBD1. Germline trimming cut 6 bases from V and 0 bases from J; bases unmatched to any gene: 5. The CDR3 loop spans 14 amino acids. Germline CDR1 is SQVTM and CDR2 is ANQGSEA. In nucleotides, the CDR3 is TGCAGCGTAGGACAGGGGCCCATGAACACTGAAGCTTTCTTT. This codes for CSVGQGPMNTEAFF.

V is TRBV5-1 and J is TRBJ1-1, with 7 bases fitting TRBD1. The V gene's germline CDR1 is SGHRS and CDR2 YFSETQ. Losses at the gene ends were 4 bases for V and 1 base for J; bases not matched to a gene: 10. The CDR3 is 16 amino acids. The CDR3 region is CASSRTTGYSNTEAFF. CDR3 bases: TGCGCCAGCAGCCGAACGACAGGGTACTCGAACACTGAAGCTTTCTTT.

J is TRBJ2-1 and V is TRBV2, with 10 bases fitting TRBD2. The J segment lost 6 bases and the V segment lost 5 bases, leaving 7 bases of the junction unmatched. Germline CDR1 and CDR2: SNHLY and FYNNEI. The CDR3 covers 15 residues. CDR3 in amino acids: CASSRLAGVFNEQFF. The CDR3 region has the DNA TGTGCCAGCAGTCGTCTAGCGGGGGTCTTCAATGAGCAGTTCTTC. The entire variable domain, with the rest obtained from reference TRBV2 and TRBJ2-1, is as follows: EPEVTQTPSHQVTQMGQEVILRCVPISNHLYFYWYRQILGQKVEFLVSFYNNEISEKSEIFDDQFSVERPDGSNFTLKIRSTKLEDSAMYFCASSRLAGVFNEQFFGPGTRLTVL.

At least ten counts were recorded for this clonotype. The chain carries TRBV6-6 and TRBJ2-2; 8 nucleotides match TRBD2. CDR1 and CDR2 from the germline V gene are MNHNY and SVGAGI (reference sequence). With V trimmed by 4 bases and J by 4 bases, 5 bases remained unmatched. The CDR3 is made up of 15 amino acids. CDR3 DNA: TGTGCCAGCAGTTCCACGGGGGGGGTCACCGGGGAGCTGTTTTTT. It yields the protein CASSSTGGVTGELFF.

This clonotype was found a few times. The genes are TRBV7-2 and TRBJ2-4; D may match TRBD1 or TRBD2 (7 bases each). The CDR3 loop spans 14 amino acids. Trimming removed 5 bases at V and 6 bases at J, with 14 bases between. The germline V gene has CDR1 SGHTA and CDR2 FQGNSA. CDR3 coding DNA: TGTGCCAGCAGCCCCCAGGGGGGGAGAAACATTCAGTACTTC. Encoded protein: CASSPQGGRNIQYF.

The chain uses TRBV7-2 and TRBJ2-3; 11 positions match TRBD2. Germline CDR1 is SGHTA and CDR2 is FQGNSA. Germline trimming cut 4 bases from V and 1 base from J; bases unmatched to any gene: 7. The CDR3 contains 17 residues. This chain's CDR3 is CASSYIAGGPGTDTQYF. In DNA, the CDR3 is TGTGCCAGCAGCTACATAGCGGGGGGGCCCGGCACAGATACGCAGTATTTT.

The DNA for the CDR3 is TGTGCCAGCAGTAAGGACGGGAACACTGAAGCTTTCTTT. Its translation is CASSKDGNTEAFF. The chain uses TRBV6-6 and TRBJ1-1; D gene unclear. The V end lost 5 bases, the J end lost 1 base, and 8 bases lay between the germline ends. Germline V lookup: CDR1 MNHNY, CDR2 SVGAGI (reference sequence). CDR3 size: 13 residues.

This clonotype came up a few times. The V call is TRBV20-1, the J call TRBJ1-1; no clear D gene. CDR1 and CDR2 from the germline V gene are DFQATT and SNEGSKA (reference sequence). The V end was cut by 5 bases, the J end by 1 base, with 11 bases between. The CDR3 loop spans 13 amino acids. The chain's CDR3 is CSAPARANTEAFF. CDR3 coding DNA: TGCAGTGCTCCCGCCCGGGCGAACACTGAAGCTTTCTTT.

In its sample, this clonotype was seen many times. The chain recombines TRBV4-2 with TRBJ2-3, with no clear D. Deletions cut 1 base from V and 6 bases from J, with 11 bases between. CDR1 is LGHNA and CDR2 is YNFKEQ in the germline V gene. The CDR3 is 14 residues long. CDR3 in amino acids: CASSQGSSADTQYF. CDR3 coding DNA: TGTGCCAGCAGCCAAGGTTCTAGTGCCGATACGCAGTATTTT.

The genes are TRBV20-1 and TRBJ2-3; perhaps TRBD1 as D (6 bases). Between the trimmed V and J ends, which lost 8 bases and 1 base, there was a span of 13 bases. This CDR3 comprises 13 residues. The germline V gene has CDR1 DFQATT and CDR2 SNEGSKA (reference sequence). Here the CDR3 DNA reads TGCAGTCCAACAGGGCGAGGCACAGATACGCAGTATTTT. Its protein is CSPTGRGTDTQYF.

There are many counts of this clonotype. This chain joins TRBV7-2 and TRBJ2-2, with no clear D. The length of the CDR3 is 14 residues. V dropped 1 base and J dropped 4 bases, with 7 bases sitting between them. The germline V gene has CDR1 SGHTA and CDR2 FQGNSA. The CDR3 DNA reads TGTGCCAGCAGCTTAGGGCAGTCCACCGGGGAGCTGTTTTTT. It specifies CASSLGQSTGELFF.

The sample holds a few counts of this clonotype. The CDR3 DNA reads TGTGCCATCAGGCAGGGCTTGGAGAGCAATCAGCCCCAGCATTTT. It yields the protein CAIRQGLESNQPQHF. V usage is TRBV10-3 and J usage is TRBJ1-5, with a weak D call TRBD1 (5 bases). Deletions cut 6 bases from V and 1 base from J, with 13 bases between. The CDR3 has 15 residues. The germline V gene has CDR1 ENHRY and CDR2 SYGVKD.

The sample holds a few counts of this clonotype. This rearrangement joins TRBV6-2 or TRBV6-3 to TRBJ2-5; weak D call: TRBD1 (6 bases). V lost 7 bases, J lost 5 bases, and 17 bases lay in between. CDR1 MNHEY and CDR2 SVGEGT come from the germline V gene. The CDR3 has 14 amino acids. The CDR3 here is CASTSRGGGETQYF. The CDR3 DNA reads TGTGCCAGCACCAGTCGTGGGGGCGGGGAGACCCAGTACTTC.

There are many counts of this clonotype. CDR3 DNA: TGTGCCAGCAGTCCCGCTGGGGGCTATGGCTACACCTTC. Translation gives CASSPAGGYGYTF. This chain uses TRBV12-3 or TRBV12-4 with TRBJ1-2; a possible D gene is TRBD1 (5 bases). The CDR3 is 13 amino acids. V dropped 5 bases and J dropped 4 bases, with 11 bases sitting between them.

This clonotype was counted once. This chain joins TRBV15 and TRBJ2-1; D may be TRBD2 (6 bases). The CDR3 covers 13 residues. Per germline, CDR1 LNHNV and CDR2 YYDKDF (reference sequence). With 0 bases removed from V and 7 bases from J, the gap between germline ends came to 7 bases. The CDR3 DNA reads TGTGCCACCAGCAGAGAAGCGGGTAATGAGCAGTTCTTC. This sequence encodes CATSREAGNEQFF.

This clonotype was recorded many times. The chain has TRBV6-4 and TRBJ2-3, with a tentative D call TRBD2 (6 bases). The CDR3 extends over 14 amino acids. The V end lost 6 bases, the J end lost 0 bases, and 10 bases lay between the germline ends. In germline, CDR1 is MRHNA, CDR2 SNTAGT. The CDR3, as DNA: TGTGCCAGCAGGGCCGGGACTAGCACAGATACGCAGTATTTT. It codes for CASRAGTSTDTQYF.

The V and J genes are TRBV7-3 and TRBJ2-2; D unclear. Germline V CDR1 and CDR2: SGHTA, FQGTGA. V was pared by 0 bases and J by 6 bases, with 11 bases between. This CDR3 spans 15 amino acids. The CDR3 loop reads CASSLTGFGSGELFF. The CDR3 nucleotides read TGTGCCAGCAGCTTAACAGGATTTGGGTCCGGGGAGCTGTTTTTT.

This clonotype was detected many times. This chain links TRBV5-1 with TRBJ2-1; 9 positions match TRBD1. Germline CDR1 is SGHRS and CDR2 is YFSETQ. This CDR3 comprises 17 residues. The V gene end was trimmed by 3 bases and the J gene end by 8 bases; junction bases not matched to a gene: 15. The CDR3 nucleotides are TGCGCCAGCAGCTCGGGACAGGGTCGGCGGGGGTTGTATGAGCAGTTCTTC. Its translation: CASSSGQGRRGLYEQFF.

This clonotype was observed many times. The CDR3 nucleotides are TGCAGCGTCGCTGGAATAGCGGGGGGCACTTCGGAGACCCAGTACTTC. This sequence encodes CSVAGIAGGTSETQYF. The V and J genes are TRBV29-1 and TRBJ2-5, with TRBD2 matching over 10 bases. The CDR3 is 16 amino acids. Looked up from germline, CDR1 is SQVTM and CDR2 is ANQGSEA. V was clipped by 6 bases and J by 5 bases; unmatched bases: 15.